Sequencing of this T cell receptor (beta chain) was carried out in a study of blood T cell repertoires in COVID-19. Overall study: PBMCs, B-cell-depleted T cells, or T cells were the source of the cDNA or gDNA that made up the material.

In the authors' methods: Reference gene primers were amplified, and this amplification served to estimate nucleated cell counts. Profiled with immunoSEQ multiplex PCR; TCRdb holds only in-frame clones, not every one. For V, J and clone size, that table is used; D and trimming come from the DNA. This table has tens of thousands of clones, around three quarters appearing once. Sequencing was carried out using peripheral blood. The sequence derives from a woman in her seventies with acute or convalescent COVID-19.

The DNA of the CDR3 is TGTGCCAGCAGTTCCTGGGACAGGGTAGGCACTGAAGCTTTCTTT. This gives the protein CASSSWDRVGTEAFF. The chain couples TRBV6-5 to TRBJ1-1; 9 bases fit TRBD1. V dropped 4 bases and J dropped 4; count of bases not matched to a gene: 7. Germline V CDR1 and CDR2: MNHEY, SVGAGI. The CDR3 loop spans 15 amino acids.